These 3 T cell receptor beta chains were sequenced from one sample in a study of T cell responses to AZD1222 COVID-19 vaccine. Sequencing used immunoSEQ multiplex PCR; TCRdb keeps in-frame clones, though not all of them. The table lists fewer than 200,000 clones, approximately 90% of them singletons. The sample in question was peripheral blood, obtained 28 days after the second AZD1222 dose. The receptors shown here come from an adult who received the AZD1222 COVID-19 vaccine.

The V and J genes are TRBV4-3 and TRBJ2-5; 12 bases are a match to TRBD2. Trimming cost V 4 bases and J 2 bases; bases outside gene matches: 5. Looked up from germline, CDR1 is LGHNA and CDR2 is YSLEER. CDR3 size: 16 residues. The DNA for the CDR3 is TGCGCCAGCAGCCCCCAACTAGCGGGGGGTCAAGAGACCCAGTACTTC. It yields the protein CASSPQLAGGQETQYF.

The rearrangement links TRBV6-5 to TRBJ2-1, with 16 bases identical to TRBD2. V lost 6 bases to trimming and J lost 14 bases; unmatched junction nucleotides: 10. This CDR3 contains 15 residues. Germline V CDR1 and CDR2: MNHEY, SVGAGI. The CDR3 loop reads CASSKGLAGGAQEFF. CDR3 nucleotide sequence: TGTGCCAGCAGCAAGGGACTAGCGGGAGGGGCGCAGGAGTTCTTC.

The chain is built from TRBV5-1 and TRBJ1-1, with 10 bases aligning to TRBD1. Germline assignment: CDR1 SGHRS and CDR2 YFSETQ. This CDR3 has 14 residues. V lost 5 bases, J lost 5 bases, and 6 bases stayed unmatched. The CDR3 region is CASSQTGGRTEAFF. Written as DNA, the CDR3 is TGCGCCAGCAGTCAGACAGGGGGCAGGACTGAAGCTTTCTTT.